Below, 22 T cell receptor beta chains from the same sample are listed, as sequenced in a study of T cells in Graves' hyperthyroidism and ophthalmopathy. What was amplified from RNA transcripts were TCR beta CDR3 regions. The HTBI primer set drove a first-round RT-PCR of the TCR CDR3. TCRdb analysed the multiplex PCR reads with MiXCR anew, one entry per CDR3 protein. The sample lists hundreds of thousands of distinct CDR3 sequences, 19% seen once, with 3% to 4.5% in the top ten. The sample was blood. These receptors all stem from a young woman with Graves' hyperthyroidism.

Many counts were recorded for this clonotype. V is TRBV27 and J is TRBJ1-2; the match to TRBD1 covers 7 bases. The V gene end was trimmed by 5 bases and the J gene end by 6 bases; junction bases not matched to a gene: 12. CDR1 is MNHEY, CDR2 SMNVEV, per germline (reference sequence). The CDR3 has 15 amino acids. The CDR3 spells CASSIIAGTVNGYTF. The CDR3 DNA is TGTGCCAGCAGTATCATCGCCGGGACAGTAAATGGCTACACCTTC.

This clonotype was recorded a few times. The chain employs TRBV29-1 and TRBJ2-7; TRBD1 agrees at 10 bases. This CDR3 region has 14 residues. V gave up 4 bases and J gave up 6 bases; unmatched junction bases: 9. The germline V gene has CDR1 SQVTM and CDR2 ANQGSEA. The CDR3 sequence is CSVGLGTGASEQYF. DNA of the CDR3: TGCAGCGTTGGCCTCGGGACAGGGGCGTCCGAGCAGTACTTC.

There are many counts of this clonotype. The chain combines TRBV6-5 with TRBJ2-7; 7 nucleotides agree with TRBD2. This CDR3 region has 16 residues. V shed 3 bases, J shed 2 bases, and the junction held 10 bases outside the gene matches. Germline V gives CDR1 MNHEY, CDR2 SVGAGI. CDR3 protein: CASSYNGGSSPYEQYF. Here the CDR3 DNA reads TGTGCCAGCAGTTATAACGGGGGGTCCTCACCCTACGAGCAGTACTTC.

The chain is built from TRBV12-3 or TRBV12-4 and TRBJ1-1; TRBD1 matches 7 bases. CDR3 length: 15 amino acids. V lost 4 bases, J lost 1 base, and 6 bases stayed unmatched. DNA for the CDR3: TGTGCCAGCAGTTCCCCGACAGGGCGGAACACTGAAGCTTTCTTT. Its protein is CASSSPTGRNTEAFF.

This rearrangement joins TRBV5-1 to TRBJ1-5, with a possible D match to TRBD1 (6 bases). The CDR3 is 13 residues long. The germline CDR1 and CDR2 sequences are SGHRS and YFSETQ. The V end lost 0 bases, the J end lost 8 bases, and 9 bases lay between the germline ends. The CDR3 loop reads CASSLEGDKPQHF. Written as DNA, the CDR3 is TGCGCCAGCAGCTTGGAGGGGGACAAGCCCCAGCATTTT.

There are many counts of this clonotype. The CDR3 reads CASSTGSGGTTGELFF. The CDR3 coding sequence is TGCGCCAGCAGCACAGGGAGCGGGGGCACCACCGGGGAGCTGTTTTTT. The chain carries TRBV5-1 and TRBJ2-2; 8 bases fit TRBD2. This CDR3 contains 16 residues. Trimming took 4 bases from V and 4 from J; bases not matched to a gene: 9. Looked up from germline, CDR1 is SGHRS and CDR2 is YFSETQ.

This clonotype was found a few times. V usage is TRBV5-1 and J usage is TRBJ2-5; a weak D match, TRBD2 (5 bases). Per the germline V gene, CDR1 is SGHRS and CDR2 is YFSETQ. The CDR3 extends over 14 amino acids. Trimming stripped 0 bases from V and 5 bases from J, with 11 bases between. The CDR3 spells CASSLVGMRETQYF. Here the CDR3 DNA reads TGCGCCAGCAGCTTGGTCGGGATGCGGGAGACCCAGTACTTC.

Ten or more counts support this clonotype. The CDR3 is CAWSNRANTEAFF. In DNA form, the CDR3 reads TGTGCCTGGAGTAACAGGGCCAACACTGAAGCTTTCTTT. The V and J genes are TRBV30 and TRBJ1-1, with D perhaps matching TRBD1 (6 bases). Trimming shortened V by 2 bases and J by 2 bases, and 9 bases separated the two germline ends. This CDR3 is built from 13 residues. Per the germline V gene, CDR1 is GTSNPN and CDR2 is SVGIG (reference sequence).

This clonotype was seen more than once but under ten times. The V and J genes are TRBV7-2 and TRBJ2-5; either TRBD1 or TRBD2 may fit D (6 bases each). Trimming stripped 4 bases from V and 7 bases from J, with 16 bases between. The germline V gene encodes CDR1 SGHTA and CDR2 FQGNSA. The CDR3 length is 14 residues. The CDR3 reads CASSSPRGESTQYF. Here the CDR3 DNA reads TGTGCCAGCAGCTCCCCTAGGGGGGAATCGACCCAGTACTTC.

This clonotype was recorded at least ten times. The V and J genes are TRBV5-8 and TRBJ2-5; 7 bases line up with TRBD1. Germline CDR1 reads SGHTS; CDR2 reads YDEGEE. The CDR3 runs 15 residues. The J segment lost 2 bases and the V segment lost 6 bases, leaving 10 bases of the junction unmatched. The CDR3 spells CASNAFSGQQETQYF. CDR3 sequence (DNA): TGTGCCAGCAACGCGTTCTCGGGACAGCAAGAGACCCAGTACTTC.

This clonotype showed up many times. The rearrangement joins TRBV12-3 or TRBV12-4 to TRBJ1-2; D remains unclear. The CDR3 spans 12 residues. V gave up 1 base and J gave up 6 bases, with 6 bases separating them. The CDR3 protein is CASSLGEDGYTF. CDR3 DNA sequence: TGTGCCAGCAGTTTAGGCGAAGATGGCTACACCTTC.

The chain joins TRBV24-1 to TRBJ1-1; 7 bases are a match to TRBD1. In germline, CDR1 is KGHDR, CDR2 SFDVKD. CDR3 length equals 15 residues. Trimming cost V 2 bases and J 9 bases; bases outside gene matches: 11. The CDR3 protein is CATSDSSRDSSQAFF. In DNA form, the CDR3 reads TGTGCCACCAGTGATTCAAGCCGGGACAGTAGCCAAGCTTTCTTT.

This clonotype was recorded many times. This sequence joins TRBV27 and TRBJ2-7; D may be TRBD2 (5 bases). Germline V gives CDR1 MNHEY, CDR2 SMNVEV (reference sequence). The V end was cut by 5 bases, the J end by 6 bases, with 20 bases between. The CDR3 sequence is 15 residues long. The CDR3 reads CASSHRDPHSGEQYF. DNA for the CDR3: TGTGCCAGCAGTCACCGGGATCCACATTCTGGCGAGCAGTACTTC.

This clonotype came up many times. This rearrangement joins TRBV10-3 to TRBJ1-1; 7 positions agree with TRBD1. V shed 0 bases and J 6 bases; nucleotides not matched to a gene: 7. The V gene's germline CDR1 is ENHRY and CDR2 SYGVKD. The CDR3 runs 15 residues. The CDR3 nucleotides are TGTGCCATCAGTGAGTCTAGGGGGCGCGTAGCTGAAGCTTTCTTT. Its translation is CAISESRGRVAEAFF.

With regard to this clonotype: The CDR3 ends on some other residue instead of the conserved phenylalanine or tryptophan, so this is likely a read error. The chain's CDR3 is CSARSPGMNTEAFY. Written as DNA, the CDR3 is TGCAGTGCTAGGTCGCCAGGGATGAACACTGAAGCTTTCTAT. The rearrangement links TRBV20-1 to TRBJ1-1; the D gene is possibly TRBD1 (5 bases). There are 14 residues in the CDR3. CDR1 and CDR2 from the germline V gene are DFQATT and SNEGSKA (reference sequence). V was cut by 3 bases and J by 0 bases, with 11 bases left in between.

CDR3 sequence reads: CASSYGGGGQETQYF. As DNA, the CDR3 is TGTGCCAGCAGTTACGGTGGCGGGGGGCAGGAGACCCAGTACTTC. This chain links TRBV6-5 with TRBJ2-5; 8 nucleotides match TRBD2. The V segment lost 2 bases and the J segment 5 bases; nucleotides outside the gene matches: 7. The CDR3 totals 15 residues. Germline loops: CDR1 MNHEY, CDR2 SVGAGI.

This chain links TRBV28 with TRBJ2-5; no definite D call. Trimming removed 7 bases from V and 2 bases from J, with 17 bases in between. Per the germline V gene, CDR1 is MDHEN and CDR2 is SYDVKM. This CDR3 comprises 15 residues. CDR3 loop: CASKLGRKLQETQYF. CDR3 nucleotides: TGTGCCAGCAAATTAGGACGGAAACTACAAGAGACCCAGTACTTC.

This clonotype was counted at least ten times. This chain links TRBV3-1 with TRBJ1-3; no definite D call. From germline, CDR1 is LGHDT and CDR2 YNNKEL (reference sequence). V lost 0 bases, J lost 1 base, and 7 bases lay in between. CDR3 length: 15 amino acids. The CDR3 here is CASSQDSGSGNTIYF. Here the CDR3 DNA reads TGTGCCAGCAGCCAAGACAGTGGGTCTGGAAACACCATATATTTT.

This clonotype was counted at least ten times. Here the CDR3 reads CASLTGTYEQYF. As DNA, the CDR3 is TGTGCCAGTCTTACCGGGACTTACGAGCAGTACTTC. The rearrangement joins TRBV28 to TRBJ2-7, with TRBD2 as a possible D gene (6 bases). The CDR3 covers 12 residues. The ends were cut back, 9 bases at V and 4 bases at J, with 13 bases in the middle. Germline lookup yields CDR1 MDHEN and CDR2 SYDVKM.

Many counts were recorded for this clonotype. V and J are TRBV11-2 and TRBJ2-5; 7 nucleotides agree with TRBD2. The CDR3 covers 14 residues. The germline CDR1 and CDR2 sequences are SGHAT and FQNNGV. The ends lost 2 bases at V and 5 bases at J; junction bases unmatched: 5. CDR3 region: CASSLRGDGETQYF. The CDR3, as DNA: TGTGCCAGCAGCTTACGGGGGGACGGGGAGACCCAGTACTTC.

This clonotype was recorded many times. V usage is TRBV4-2 and J usage is TRBJ2-5; possibly TRBD1 for D (5 bases). CDR1 LGHNA and CDR2 YNFKEQ come from the germline V gene. V was shortened by 1 base and J by 5 bases, with 8 bases between the two germline ends. This CDR3 has 13 residues. The CDR3: CASSQAWGETQYF. DNA for the CDR3: TGTGCCAGCAGCCAAGCCTGGGGCGAGACCCAGTACTTC.

There are a few counts of this clonotype. J is TRBJ2-7 and V is TRBV10-3; D might be TRBD2 (7 bases). Germline V gene data show CDR1 as ENHRY and CDR2 as SYGVKD. The CDR3 sequence is 17 residues long. Trimming stripped 3 bases from V and 6 bases from J, with 24 bases between. CDR3 amino acids: CAISEPGLGGFRGEQYF. The CDR3 nucleotides are TGTGCCATCAGTGAACCTGGACTAGGGGGGTTTAGGGGCGAGCAGTACTTC.